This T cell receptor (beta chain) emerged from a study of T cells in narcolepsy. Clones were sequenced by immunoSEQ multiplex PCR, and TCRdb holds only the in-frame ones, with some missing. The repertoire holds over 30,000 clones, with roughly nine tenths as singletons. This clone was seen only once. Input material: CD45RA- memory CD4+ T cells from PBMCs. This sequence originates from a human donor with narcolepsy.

CDR3 sequence (DNA): TGTGCCAGCTCTACAACGCAGGCAGCGGAGACCCAGTACTTC. This translates into CASSTTQAAETQYF. The chain joins TRBV2 to TRBJ2-5; no clear D. V shed 8 bases and J shed 5 bases, with 18 bases lying between them. The CDR3 loop spans 14 amino acids. Germline CDR1 and CDR2: SNHLY and FYNNEI.